The sequence of this TCR beta chain was determined in a study of blood T cell repertoires in acute mononucleosis (dated by TCRdb to about 2020). As for the study more broadly: Acute-phase samples, which represented the primary response, were collected within 2 weeks of symptom onset. In acute infection, YVL-BR-specific cells made up a mean of about 2.1% of blood CD8 T cells and GLC-BM-specific cells made up a mean of roughly 1.1%. The mean blood EBV load was 3.8 log10 genome copies per million B cells in acute infection and over 2 at convalescence. Beyond this particular receptor, the publication reports: The low acute-to-convalescent clonotype overlap might be partly explained by sampling error, because only a fraction of each donor's blood was analyzed. Although only 8% to 9% of unique acute clonotypes carried over into convalescence, these persisting clonotypes made up most of the response, and the remainder were seemingly replaced by new, diverse de novo clonotypes. With only a few donors in the cohort, group averages were based on very few individuals. In TCR repertoire selection for BRLF1 (YVL-BR), TCRalpha CDR3 motifs took on a dominant role, whereas TCRbeta played only a minimal one.

What the time point label conveys for this sample: acute infectious mononucleosis, at clinical presentation within 2 weeks of symptom onset (visit 1). Over the course of primary infection, this study followed CD8 T cell responses against two immunodominant EBV epitopes, BRLF1 109 (YVL-BR) and BMLF1 280 (GLC-BM). Primary EBV infection was indicated by a positive serum heterophile antibody test and EBV viral capsid antigen-specific IgM. Magnetic positive selection (MACS) was first used to enrich total CD8 T cells from PBMCs. A FACSAria III was used to sort live CD3+ CD8+ tetramer+ cells to over 95% purity. A PE-conjugated tetramer loaded with the BRLF1 109-117 peptide was used to sort the cells. At both acute infection and convalescence, EBV epitope-specific CD8 T cells were tetramer-sorted, and the TCR repertoires of those cells were deep-sequenced directly ex vivo. The donors were a few individuals between about 18 and 30 years old who had clinical acute infectious mononucleosis and laboratory evidence of primary EBV infection. Heparinized peripheral blood was collected once when donors presented clinically with mononucleosis symptoms and a second time roughly 6 months afterward. Ficoll-Paque density gradient centrifugation was used to isolate PBMCs.

For TCR profiling, total RNA from no fewer than 8,000 sorted tetramer+ CD8 T cells was reverse transcribed into cDNA. CDR3 regions were amplified by PCR with primers annealing to V and J regions, adding unique molecular identifiers to track templates. The immunoSEQ platform, including its sequencing and error-correction standards, was used to profile TCRalpha and TCRbeta chains. The original methods were these. Clonal copy numbers were corrected for sequencing and PCR errors, and IMGT conventions were followed to define CDR3s. Analysis was restricted to productive rearrangements and performed with immunoSEQ Analyzer versions 2.0 and 3.0, while gene-pairing frequencies underwent further processing in Microsoft Excel. V-J pairings were visualized as Circos plots, and CDR3 motifs were found with MEME plus a custom motifSearch program. The probability of generation of TCR sequences was calculated using the OLGA algorithm. Clonotypes found at both visits were termed persistent, clonotypes found only in the acute phase were termed nonpersistent, and clonotypes found only at convalescence were termed de novo. Any amino acid clonotype used by more than one donor was defined as a public TCR. Here the immuneACCESS table is served through TCRdb, limited to in-frame sequences with V and J called. Missing clones are a known gap in these copies; in checked studies unresolved V genes cover under half, and the rest lacks a known reason. V and J calls and clone size follow that table, whereas D and trimming were derived from the DNA. Here the sample has 6,000 to 9,000 clones; under 30% occur a single time. The top ten hold 25% to 30% of the sample.

There are 11 amino acids in the CDR3, from cysteine to phenylalanine inclusive. Just the 33-base CDR3 DNA is kept, in frame starting at base 1. Looking up the germline V gene yields CDR1 MDHEN and CDR2 SYDVKM. V gives up 6 bases and J gives up 7 bases, and the segment between their germline ends measures 10 bases. A word on this clone: No quality values exist for individual bases; no much larger clone is one base distant.

Sequencing used EBV YVL epitope tetramer+ CD8+ T cells sorted from PBMCs, obtained during acute infectious mononucleosis. This specimen's cell subset or site label, per the study, means: CD8 T cells binding a tetramer with EBV BRLF1 109-117 peptide (YVL-BR). The source of this sequence is a woman aged 18-29 years with infectious mononucleosis caused by EBV. In this chain, TRBV28 is recombined with TRBJ2-7, and perhaps TRBD2 as D gene, on 6 matching bases. The DNA sequence is given as TGTGCCAGCAGCATTAGCGGTGAGCAGTACTTC. Its translation reads: CASSISGEQYF.